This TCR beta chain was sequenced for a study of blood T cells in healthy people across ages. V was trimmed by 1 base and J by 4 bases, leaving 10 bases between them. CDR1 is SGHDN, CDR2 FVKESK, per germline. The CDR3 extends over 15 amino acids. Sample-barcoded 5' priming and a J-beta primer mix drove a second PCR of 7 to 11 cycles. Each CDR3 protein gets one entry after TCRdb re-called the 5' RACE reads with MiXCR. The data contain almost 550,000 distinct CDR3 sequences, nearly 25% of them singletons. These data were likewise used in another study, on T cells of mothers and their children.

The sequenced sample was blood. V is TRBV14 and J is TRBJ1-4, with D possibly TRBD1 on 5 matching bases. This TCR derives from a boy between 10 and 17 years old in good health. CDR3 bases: TGTGCCAGCAGCCAAGTACAGGTTTATAATGAAAAACTGTTTTTT. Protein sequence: CASSQVQVYNEKLFF.